Here is one T cell receptor (beta chain) with its context. CDR1 is SGHVS and CDR2 is FQNEAQ in the germline V gene. This CDR3 has 17 residues. The V segment lost 5 bases and the J segment 5 bases; nucleotides outside the gene matches: 16. The data were taken from a study of PD-L1 blockade in urothelial cancer. Assay used: immunoSEQ multiplex PCR; TCRdb lists only in-frame clones, some missing. Among around 100,000 clones, around 86% were seen once, and the ten largest hold approximately 2%. Time point noted: pretreatment peripheral blood. The sample here was PBMCs, taken around atezolizumab (anti-PD-L1) treatment. The clonotype comes from a man aged 60 to 69 with urothelial cancer. The chain recombines TRBV7-8 with TRBJ2-5; 8 positions match TRBD2. In nucleotides, the CDR3 is TGTGCCAGCAGCCCCCTTTTGGGGCGGGGGGCCCCGGAGACCCAGTACTTC. This gives the protein CASSPLLGRGAPETQYF. The variable domain in full, completed from reference TRBV7-8 and TRBJ2-5, reads GAGVSQSPRYKVAKRGQDVALRCDPISGHVSLFWYQQALGQGPEFLTYFQNEAQLDKSGLPSDRFFAERPEGSVSTLKIQRTQQEDSAVYLCASSPLLGRGAPETQYFGPGTRLLVL.